This TCR beta chain was recorded in a study of OX40 agonist ivuxolimab in advanced cancers. In terms of the full investigation: Ivuxolimab was a fully human IgG2 agonistic monoclonal antibody targeting the costimulatory receptor OX40 (CD134). Intravenous ivuxolimab was administered to patients every 2 weeks at six dose levels: 0.01, 0.1, 0.3, 1.5, 3 and 10 mg/kg. Prior anti-PD-1, anti-PD-L1 or anti-CTLA-4 therapy was permitted, and 35% to 40% of dose-escalation patients had received checkpoint inhibitors. In the dose-escalation cohort, around four fifths of patients were male, and the mean age was approximately 60 years with a range of roughly 23 to 79. Of the roughly 52 dose-escalation patients, hepatocellular carcinoma was present in around 19, melanoma in some 15, renal cell carcinoma in 9 and head and neck cancer in 9. The paper covers the monotherapy dose-escalation part of the phase I ivuxolimab trial, which included N ≈ 50 patients. Partial responses occurred in three dose-escalation patients, of whom one had hepatocellular carcinoma and two had cutaneous melanoma. The point of sequencing TCRbeta in the periphery was to test whether ivuxolimab changed TCR sequence diversity and drove clonal T-cell expansion. Overall study results and their limits: The antigen specificity of the peripheral T cells that underwent clonal expansion was not determined. Low levels of normalized T-cell clonal expansion were also seen in some nonresponding patients. In partial responders in the 0.1-3.0 mg/kg groups, normalized peripheral clonal expansion was found to be among the lowest, especially among CD8+ T cells. After ivuxolimab, CD8+ T cells had more expanded clones than CD4+ T cells on average. At doses of 0.1 to 3.0 mg/kg, clonal expansion of both CD4+ and CD8+ blood T cells was observed from baseline to week 6.

Reading from cysteine to phenylalanine, the CDR3 counts 16 amino acids. The CDR3 DNA has 48 bases and is translated from base 1. V and J are trimmed by 5 bases and 9 bases, and the gene matches miss 11 bases of the junction. Per the germline V gene, MDHEN is the CDR1 and SYDVKM is the CDR2. As for this clone: The specificity of this receptor is unknown. Within one base of it there is no much larger clone, and no base qualities were kept.

The trial excluded patients who had a history of autoimmune disease or were on systemic immunosuppression. Peripheral blood for TCR sequencing was collected from all dose cohorts at baseline, on cycle 4 day 1, and on cycle 7 day 1. Samples were obtained from an open-label, multicenter, first-in-human phase I dose-escalation trial of ivuxolimab. The trial enrolled adults with locally advanced or metastatic head and neck squamous cell, hepatocellular, melanoma or renal cell carcinoma. Before TCR sequencing, CD4+ T cells and CD8+ T cells from peripheral blood were sorted into separate populations. To sequence the TCRbeta CDR3 region, genomic DNA was isolated from the sorted cells. TCRbeta CDR3 regions were sequenced using the immunoSEQ Assay. TCRdb's version of the immuneACCESS table is confined to in-frame rearrangements and falls short of the full clone set. An unresolved V gene accounts for under half of the shortfall where checked; the remainder is of unknown origin. This sample holds tens of thousands of clones; about 83% were observed only once. The ten most abundant clones make up 3.1% of the sample.

The sequencing used CD4+ or CD8+ T cells sorted from blood, collected in a trial of the OX40 agonist ivuxolimab. This clonotype was obtained from an adult with an advanced solid tumor such as melanoma, head and neck, liver or kidney cancer. Recombination connected TRBV28 to TRBJ2-2; TRBD1 lines up with 11 middle nucleotides. The nucleotide sequence reads as follows: TGTGCCAGCAGTCTAGGGACAGGGGGTTGGAGGAGGGAGCTGTTTTTT. Its product reads: CASSLGTGGWRRELFF.